This T cell receptor beta chain emerged from a study of siplizumab effects on memory and regulatory T cells. Germline CDR1 and CDR2: SNHLY and FYNNEI. V shed 6 bases and J 4 bases; nucleotides not matched to a gene: 5. The CDR3 totals 13 residues. Generated by immunoSEQ multiplex PCR, the TCRdb table keeps only in-frame clones and is missing some. There are about 69,000 clones in the sample; around nine tenths occur only once, and about 1.7% lies in the top ten. Source material: Tregs sorted from blood. The J gene is TRBJ1-1, the V gene TRBV2, with 7 bases lining up with TRBD1. This receptor was taken from a human donor in good health. The CDR3 here is CASSETGPTEAFF. In DNA, the CDR3 is TGTGCCAGCAGCGAGACAGGGCCCACTGAAGCTTTCTTT.